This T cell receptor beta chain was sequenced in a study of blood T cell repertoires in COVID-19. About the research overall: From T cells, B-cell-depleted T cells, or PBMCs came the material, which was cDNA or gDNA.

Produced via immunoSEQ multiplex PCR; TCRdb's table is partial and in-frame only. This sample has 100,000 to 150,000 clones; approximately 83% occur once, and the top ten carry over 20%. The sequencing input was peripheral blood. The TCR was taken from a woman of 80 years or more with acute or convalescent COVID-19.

Here the CDR3 reads CASSLGQTNTEAFF. CDR3 in DNA: TGTGCCAGCAGCTTGGGACAGACGAACACTGAAGCTTTCTTT. The chain recombines TRBV7-2 with TRBJ1-1, with TRBD1 matching over 7 bases. The CDR3 sequence is 14 residues long. The V gene's germline CDR1 is SGHTA and CDR2 FQGNSA. V lost 3 bases and J lost 1; bases outside the gene matches: 2. Variable domain in full (rest from reference TRBV7-2 and TRBJ1-1): GAGVSQSPSNKVTEKGKDVELRCDPISGHTALYWYRQSLGQGLEFLIYFQGNSAPDKSGLPSDRFSAERTGGSVSTLTIQRTQQEDSAVYLCASSLGQTNTEAFFGQGTRLTVV.